In its sample, the clone carrying this TCR beta chain was seen many times. Its antigen is not known. Samples came from axillary lymph nodes draining the breast cancer. The length of the CDR3 is 15 residues. Germline V gene lookup returns CDR1 MNHEY and CDR2 SVGAGI. The ends lost 2 bases at V and 2 bases at J; junction bases unmatched: 4. This specimen comes from a study of breast tumors, draining lymph nodes, adjacent tissues. Overall study findings and caveats: Tumor repertoires ranked between lymph nodes and nontumor tissue in diversity, with V and J gene preferences.

TCRdb independently ran MiXCR on the multiplex PCR reads; one entry per CDR3 protein. Among 150,000 to 200,000 distinct CDR3 sequences, around 33% were seen once, and the ten largest hold around 4%. The chain recombines TRBV6-5 with TRBJ2-3; TRBD2 matches at 7 bases. The clonotype originates from a female donor with breast cancer. Some clones in this sample may be carry-over from other donors' samples. The source material was axillary lymph node tissue. The CDR3 DNA reads as TGTGCCAGCAGTTACGGGCGGGGGTCCACAGATACGCAGTATTTT. It encodes CASSYGRGSTDTQYF.